Listed here are 21 T cell receptor beta chains from one sample, sequenced in a study of shared clonotypes between healthy human individuals. Generated by immunoSEQ multiplex PCR, the TCRdb table keeps only in-frame clones and is missing some. The profile shows about 490,000 clones, about 79% of them singletons. Material: PBMCs. The receptors shown here come from a woman in her thirties or forties in good health. Some clones in this sample may be carry-over from other donors' samples.

The V gene is TRBV7-9, the J gene TRBJ2-7, with unresolved D. Germline values: CDR1 SEHNR, CDR2 FQNEAQ (reference sequence). The V end lost 0 bases, the J end lost 3 bases, and 12 bases lay between the germline ends. This CDR3 has 15 residues. The CDR3 reads CASSLAGGRNYEQYF. In nucleotides, the CDR3 is TGTGCCAGCAGCTTAGCGGGTGGTAGGAACTACGAGCAGTACTTC.

The V call is TRBV10-3, the J call TRBJ2-1, with 9 bases identical to TRBD1. In germline, CDR1 is ENHRY, CDR2 SYGVKD. The CDR3 is 15 amino acids. V was pared by 4 bases and J by 4 bases, with 5 bases of the junction left unmatched. The CDR3 loop reads CAISGDRGRYNEQFF. CDR3 coding DNA: TGTGCCATCAGTGGAGACAGGGGGAGGTACAATGAGCAGTTCTTC.

The chain has TRBV2 and TRBJ2-7; D is ambiguous. CDR3 length equals 14 residues. V gave up 0 bases and J gave up 0 bases, with 6 bases separating them. Germline CDR1 reads SNHLY; CDR2 reads FYNNEI. CDR3 DNA: TGTGCCAGCAGTGAAGCGAGGCACTCCTACGAGCAGTACTTC. Amino acids: CASSEARHSYEQYF.

This rearrangement joins TRBV6-5 to TRBJ1-2; D is undetermined. CDR3 length: 12 amino acids. The germline V gene encodes CDR1 MNHEY and CDR2 SVGAGI. The ends were cut back, 5 bases at V and 7 bases at J, with 11 bases in the middle. The CDR3 reads CASSARMGGYTF. In DNA, the CDR3 is TGTGCCAGCAGTGCCAGGATGGGTGGCTACACCTTC.

The chain links TRBV4-1 to TRBJ2-1; D is perhaps TRBD2 (5 bases). The CDR3 sequence is 15 residues long. V shed 8 bases and J shed 2 bases, with 16 bases lying between them. Germline assignment: CDR1 MGHRA and CDR2 YSYEKL. Here the CDR3 reads CASSRSSRTYNEQFF. Written as DNA, the CDR3 is TGCGCCAGCTCCCGCTCTAGCAGAACCTACAATGAGCAGTTCTTC.

This chain uses TRBV30 with TRBJ2-1; D uncertain. This CDR3 is 14 amino acids long. The germline V and J ends were trimmed by 4 bases and 1 base, with 11 bases remaining between them. Germline lookup yields CDR1 GTSNPN and CDR2 SVGIG (reference sequence). In DNA, the CDR3 is TGTGCCTGGAATAAGGGCGCTTCCTACAATGAGCAGTTCTTC. Protein sequence: CAWNKGASYNEQFF.

The chain combines TRBV6-6 with TRBJ2-5; 13 bases map to TRBD2. V shed 5 bases, J shed 4 bases, and the junction held 7 bases outside the gene matches. The germline CDR1 and CDR2 sequences are MNHNY and SVGAGI (reference sequence). The CDR3 sequence is 16 residues long. In DNA, the CDR3 is TGTGCCAGCAGTCCCCGACTAGCGGGAGGAGGAGAGACCCAGTACTTC. Its translation: CASSPRLAGGGETQYF.

This clone was recorded a few times. The gene calls are TRBV11-2 and TRBJ2-1, with 7 bases aligning to TRBD2. Germline V CDR1 and CDR2: SGHAT, FQNNGV. This CDR3 region has 15 residues. Trimming at V came to 7 bases and at J to 0 bases, leaving 6 bases not matched to a gene. The CDR3: CASTAGLSSYNEQFF. CDR3 DNA sequence: TGTGCCAGCACAGCGGGGCTTAGCTCCTACAATGAGCAGTTCTTC. The full variable domain, with the rest looked up from reference TRBV11-2 and TRBJ2-1, is EAGVAQSPRYKIIEKRQSVAFWCNPISGHATLYWYQQILGQGPKLLIQFQNNGVVDDSQLPKDRFSAERLKGVDSTLKIQPAKLEDSAVYLCASTAGLSSYNEQFFGPGTRLTVL.

This clone was found a few times. The gene calls are TRBV2 and TRBJ1-1, with D possibly being TRBD1 (5 bases). The CDR3 runs 14 residues. Trimming stripped 5 bases from V and 2 bases from J, with 12 bases between. Looked up from germline, CDR1 is SNHLY and CDR2 is FYNNEI. The CDR3 DNA sequence: TGTGCCAGCAGTCCGACAGAGATAAACACTGAAGCTTTCTTT. It is translated as CASSPTEINTEAFF.

Comment on this clone: A read error may explain this, as a much larger clone is one base away. This chain joins TRBV18 and TRBJ2-5; D unresolved. V was trimmed by 3 bases and J by 4 bases, leaving 9 bases between them. This CDR3 has 13 amino acids. Per germline, CDR1 KGHSH and CDR2 LQKENI. In nucleotides, the CDR3 is TGTGCCAGCTCACCGGGCAACCGAGAGACCCAGTACTTC. This gives the protein CASSPGNRETQYF. Combining the CDR3 with reference TRBV18 and TRBJ2-5 gives the whole variable domain NAGVMQNPRHLVRRRGQEARLRCSPMKGHSHVYWYRQLPEEGLKFMVYLQKENIIDESGMPKERFSAEFPKEGPSILRIQQVVRGDSAAYFCASSPGNRETQYFGPGTRLLVL.

The rearrangement uses TRBV7-9 and TRBJ1-4; tentative D call: TRBD1 (6 bases). Germline CDR1 and CDR2: SEHNR and FQNEAQ (reference sequence). CDR3 length equals 14 residues. The germline V and J ends were trimmed by 0 bases and 7 bases, with 9 bases remaining between them. The CDR3, as DNA: TGTGCCAGCAGCTTAGCCAGGGGTGGTGAAAAACTGTTTTTT. Amino acids: CASSLARGGEKLFF.

The V gene is TRBV6-7, the J gene TRBJ2-7, with D unclear. TRBV6-7 is known as an ORF, though its function is uncertain. This CDR3 is built from 13 residues. The V end lost 4 bases, the J end lost 2 bases, and 9 bases lay between the germline ends. Here the CDR3 reads CASSFSTPYEQYF. CDR3 sequence (DNA): TGTGCCAGCAGTTTTTCTACCCCCTACGAGCAGTACTTC.

In nucleotides, the CDR3 is TGTGCCAGCAGCGGCCGGACGGCGAACACCGGGGAGCTGTTTTTT. Its translation is CASSGRTANTGELFF. The chain has TRBV5-4 and TRBJ2-2; D remains ambiguous. Per germline, CDR1 SGHNT and CDR2 YYREEE (reference sequence). The CDR3 has 15 amino acids. Trimming took 4 bases from V and 0 from J, leaving 10 bases between them.

In its sample, this clone was seen once. This sequence joins TRBV5-1 and TRBJ2-1, with D possibly TRBD1 on 6 matching bases. V was pared by 0 bases and J by 6 bases, with 16 bases between. The V gene's germline CDR1 is SGHRS and CDR2 YFSETQ. The CDR3 has 16 residues. The CDR3 loop is CASSLVTGNFGNEQFF. The CDR3 DNA reads as TGCGCCAGCAGCTTGGTGACAGGAAATTTTGGCAATGAGCAGTTCTTC.

The chain links TRBV7-9 to TRBJ2-5; D is uncertain. V gave up 2 bases and J gave up 7 bases, with 14 bases separating them. CDR3 length: 14 residues. The V gene's germline CDR1 is SEHNR and CDR2 FQNEAQ (reference sequence). Here the CDR3 reads CASSLLTELGTQYF. CDR3 sequence (DNA): TGTGCCAGCAGCTTACTCACAGAGTTGGGGACCCAGTACTTC.

The V call is TRBV11-2, the J call TRBJ2-5, with D tentatively TRBD1 (6 bases). This CDR3 is 15 amino acids long. V dropped 2 bases and J dropped 3 bases, with 13 bases sitting between them. CDR1 SGHAT and CDR2 FQNNGV come from the germline V gene. Here the CDR3 reads CASSLQGRGEETQYF. CDR3 DNA: TGTGCCAGCAGCTTACAGGGGAGAGGAGAAGAGACCCAGTACTTC.

The chain couples TRBV6-5 to TRBJ2-7, with TRBD1 matching over 8 bases. CDR1 is MNHEY, CDR2 SVGAGI, per germline. This CDR3 region has 15 residues. The V segment lost 2 bases and the J segment 4 bases; nucleotides outside the gene matches: 7. The CDR3 bases are TGTGCCAGCAGTTACACCGGACAGGGCGATTACGAGCAGTACTTC. Protein sequence: CASSYTGQGDYEQYF.

The chain has TRBV7-9 and TRBJ1-4; TRBD1 agrees at 7 bases. Germline assignment: CDR1 SEHNR and CDR2 FQNEAQ (reference sequence). The length of the CDR3 is 14 residues. Trimming took 7 bases from V and 0 from J; bases not matched to a gene: 2. In nucleotides, the CDR3 is TGTGCCAGCACGGGGACAGCAACTAATGAAAAACTGTTTTTT. It encodes CASTGTATNEKLFF.

Details on this clone: At the DNA level, this CDR3 is encoded by other sequences in the same sample as well. The chain is built from TRBV5-1 and TRBJ1-1; D gene ambiguous. V dropped 4 bases and J dropped 11 bases, with 21 bases sitting between them. The CDR3 sequence is 14 residues long. Germline lookup yields CDR1 SGHRS and CDR2 YFSETQ. The CDR3 coding sequence is TGCGCCAGCAGCCCGGAGGGCGCCACCGGTTCGGCTTTCTTT. Translating it yields CASSPEGATGSAFF.

The gene calls are TRBV10-3 and TRBJ2-5, with D hard to call. The DNA matches TRBJ2-7 better at its end, which makes the J call doubtful. CDR3 length: 13 residues. CDR1 is ENHRY and CDR2 is SYGVKD in the germline V gene. CDR3 amino acids: CAISDEQDGEQYF. As DNA, the CDR3 is TGTGCCATCAGTGATGAGCAGGACGGCGAGCAGTACTTC.

On this clone: A far larger clone is one nucleotide away, so this likely arose from a read error. The chain has TRBV6-1 and TRBJ2-7; D is undetermined. The CDR3 loop spans 15 amino acids. Trimming removed 4 bases at V and 0 bases at J, with 13 bases between. Germline V gene sequence: CDR1 MNHNS, CDR2 SASEGT. Written as DNA, the CDR3 is TGTGCCAGCAGTGGAAGAGCGACAAGCTCCTACGAGCAGTACTTC. Its translation: CASSGRATSSYEQYF.